This T cell receptor (beta chain) was retrieved from a study of blood T cell repertoires in COVID-19. Study context: Spain, Italy and the United States supplied samples that represented acute and convalescent COVID-19. PBMCs, B-cell-depleted T cells, or T cells provided the cDNA or gDNA that made up the material.

The authors' processing: Nucleated cell number was recorded as an estimate derived from reference gene primer amplification. The protocol was immunoSEQ multiplex PCR, while the TCRdb copy is restricted to in-frame clones and leaves out a portion. V, J and clone size were drawn from that table, and D and trimming were deduced from the DNA. The data contain approximately 170,000 clones, 80% to 90% of them singletons. Trimming left V 4 bases short and J 7 bases short, with 17 bases between. CDR3 length: 16 residues. In germline, CDR1 is KGHSH, CDR2 LQKENI. This sequence joins TRBV18 and TRBJ1-6; D is possibly TRBD1 (5 bases). The source is a man younger than 30 who had recovered from COVID-19. Input material: peripheral blood. The CDR3, as DNA: TGTGCCAGCTCACTATATTCTGACAGCTCCAATTCACCCCTCCACTTT. It translates to CASSLYSDSSNSPLHF.